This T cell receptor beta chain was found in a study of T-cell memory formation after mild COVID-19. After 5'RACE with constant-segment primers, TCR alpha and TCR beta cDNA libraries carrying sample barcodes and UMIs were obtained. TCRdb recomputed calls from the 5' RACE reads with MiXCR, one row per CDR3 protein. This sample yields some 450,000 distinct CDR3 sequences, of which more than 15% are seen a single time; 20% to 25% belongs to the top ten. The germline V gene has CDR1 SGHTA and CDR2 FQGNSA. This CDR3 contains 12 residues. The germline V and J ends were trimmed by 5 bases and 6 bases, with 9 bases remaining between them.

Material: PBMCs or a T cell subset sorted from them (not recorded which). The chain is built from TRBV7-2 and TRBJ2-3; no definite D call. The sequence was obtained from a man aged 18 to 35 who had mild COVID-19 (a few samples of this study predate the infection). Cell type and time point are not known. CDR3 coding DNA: TGTGCCAGCAGCCCCCCTCGGGATACGCAGTATTTT. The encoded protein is CASSPPRDTQYF.